The next 19 T cell receptor beta chains were all read from a single sample in a study of T-cell reconstitution after alpha-beta-depleted transplantation in children. Unique molecular identifiers were incorporated during preparation of the TCRbeta library. TCRdb called the PCR reads again in MiXCR, with one record for every CDR3 protein. Among roughly 350,000 distinct CDR3 sequences, around 15% were seen once, and the ten largest hold roughly two fifths. The starting material was PBMCs, mostly from graft donor cells, obtained 360 days after TCRalphabeta/CD19-depleted stem cell transplant. The receptors here all came from a male patient between 2 and 10 years old who had a stem cell transplant for acute lymphoblastic leukemia, so the T cells may come from the graft donor.

This clonotype was seen at least ten times. The chain has TRBV28 and TRBJ2-1, with 10 bases fitting TRBD2. In germline, CDR1 is MDHEN, CDR2 SYDVKM. V dropped 10 bases and J dropped 5; count of bases not matched to a gene: 14. There are 16 residues in the CDR3. The CDR3 DNA reads as TGTGCCACCCGAGCACCCACTAGCGGGGTTGACAATGAGCAGTTCTTC. Translation gives CATRAPTSGVDNEQFF.

This clonotype was counted a few times. This chain uses TRBV20-1 with TRBJ1-5; 9 nucleotides agree with TRBD1. CDR1 is DFQATT and CDR2 is SNEGSKA in the germline V gene (reference sequence). With 4 bases clipped from V and 4 bases from J, the junction kept 2 bases outside the gene matches. The CDR3 has 13 residues. CDR3 sequence reads: CSATGTGNQPQHF. The CDR3 region has the DNA TGCAGTGCTACAGGGACAGGGAATCAGCCCCAGCATTTT.

This chain connects TRBV30 to TRBJ1-6; D is undetermined. The CDR3 has 13 residues. V shed 2 bases and J shed 8 bases, with 10 bases lying between them. CDR1 GTSNPN and CDR2 SVGIG come from the germline V gene (reference sequence). CDR3 sequence: CAWSQLEDSPLHF. The CDR3 DNA reads as TGTGCCTGGAGTCAGTTGGAGGATTCACCCCTCCACTTT. Full variable domain (outside the CDR3, taken from reference TRBV30 and TRBJ1-6): SQTIHQWPATLVQPVGSPLSLECTVEGTSNPNLYWYRQAAGRGLQLLFYSVGIGQISSEVPQNLSASRPQDRQFILSSKKLLLSDSGFYLCAWSQLEDSPLHFGNGTRLTVT.

The CDR3 sequence: CASSQAASENEQFF. The CDR3 DNA follows: TGTGCCAGCAGCCAAGCGGCTAGCGAGAATGAGCAGTTCTTC. The gene calls are TRBV4-2 and TRBJ2-1; a weak D match, TRBD2 (6 bases). Germline CDR1 reads LGHNA; CDR2 reads YNFKEQ. Trimming stripped 1 base from V and 7 bases from J, with 11 bases between. This CDR3 has 14 amino acids.

This clonotype was detected only a few times. The V call is TRBV6-1, the J call TRBJ2-7; possible D gene TRBD1, 7 bases. This CDR3 spans 15 amino acids. From germline, CDR1 is MNHNS and CDR2 SASEGT. The ends were cut back, 2 bases at V and 1 base at J, with 12 bases in the middle. CDR3 sequence (DNA): TGTGCCAGCAGTGAACAGGGGGGACGGTCCTACGAGCAGTACTTC. This encodes CASSEQGGRSYEQYF.

This chain joins TRBV5-1 and TRBJ2-5; no firm D call. The germline V and J ends were trimmed by 0 bases and 4 bases, with 10 bases remaining between them. The CDR3 totals 14 residues. From germline, CDR1 is SGHRS and CDR2 YFSETQ. In DNA form, the CDR3 reads TGCGCCAGCAGCTTGGCCTTAGTCGGAGAGACCCAGTACTTC. Amino acid sequence: CASSLALVGETQYF.

In its sample, this clonotype was seen many times. The chain joins TRBV5-1 to TRBJ1-3; 9 positions match TRBD1. CDR1 is SGHRS and CDR2 is YFSETQ in the germline V gene. The trim removed 4 bases at V and 4 bases at J, leaving 3 bases unmatched. The CDR3 contains 14 residues. CDR3 loop: CASSPGTGGNTIYF. CDR3 in DNA: TGCGCCAGCAGCCCCGGGACAGGGGGAAACACCATATATTTT.

This clonotype has a handful of counts. CDR3 bases: TGCAGTGCCACCTCCCCGGCTAGCTTCTACAATGAGCAGTTCTTC. It encodes CSATSPASFYNEQFF. This chain joins TRBV20-1 and TRBJ2-1, with D tentatively TRBD2 (5 bases). The length of the CDR3 is 15 residues. Trimming removed 6 bases at V and 3 bases at J, with 18 bases between. In germline, CDR1 is DFQATT, CDR2 SNEGSKA (reference sequence).

In this sample, this clonotype turned up many times. The V gene is TRBV7-2, the J gene TRBJ2-1; TRBD1 or TRBD2 may be the D gene (6 bases each). This CDR3 region has 18 residues. Germline CDR1 and CDR2: SGHTA and FQGNSA. Trimming took 5 bases from V and 6 from J, leaving 26 bases between them. The DNA for the CDR3 is TGTGCCAGCAGCCCCCGTTTTGGCGTAGGAGGGGGTGCCAATGAGCAGTTCTTC. It translates to CASSPRFGVGGGANEQFF.

V is TRBV29-1 and J is TRBJ2-3; no reliable D call. The CDR3 sequence is 12 residues long. With 4 bases removed from V and 6 bases from J, the gap between germline ends came to 11 bases. The germline V gene has CDR1 SQVTM and CDR2 ANQGSEA. DNA for the CDR3: TGCAGCGTTGGGTTCTTCAGCGATACGCAGTATTTT. Amino acid sequence: CSVGFFSDTQYF.

This clonotype was detected only a few times. The V and J genes are TRBV9 and TRBJ2-5; D may be TRBD2 (5 bases). V lost 3 bases and J lost 2, with 11 bases in between. This CDR3 has 14 residues. Germline assignment: CDR1 SGDLS and CDR2 YYNGEE. Here the CDR3 DNA reads TGTGCCAGCAGCGCCAGCGGTTTTCAAGAGACCCAGTACTTC. As protein: CASSASGFQETQYF.

This chain uses TRBV11-1 with TRBJ2-5, with 10 bases fitting TRBD2. The CDR3 runs 18 residues. Germline V CDR1 and CDR2: SGHAT, FQDESV (reference sequence). With 1 base clipped from V and 1 base from J, the junction kept 9 bases outside the gene matches. CDR3 sequence reads: CASSLDGGLAGAQETQYF. In nucleotides, the CDR3 is TGTGCCAGCAGCTTAGACGGCGGGCTAGCGGGAGCCCAAGAGACCCAGTACTTC.

The chain recombines TRBV15 with TRBJ1-1; D is ambiguous. The CDR3 length is 13 residues. Trimming pared 0 bases from V and 0 bases from J, leaving 2 bases between. Germline-derived CDR1 and CDR2 are LNHNV and YYDKDF (reference sequence). The CDR3 nucleotides read TGTGCCACCAGCAGAGAGATGAACACTGAAGCTTTCTTT. Amino acids: CATSREMNTEAFF.

A few counts support this clonotype. This CDR3 reads CSASRDRGYEQYF. The CDR3 DNA reads as TGCAGTGCTAGCCGGGACAGGGGTTACGAGCAGTACTTC. V usage is TRBV20-1 and J usage is TRBJ2-7; 10 nucleotides match TRBD1. V was pared by 3 bases and J by 4 bases, with 3 bases of the junction left unmatched. Germline V gene data show CDR1 as DFQATT and CDR2 as SNEGSKA (reference sequence). The CDR3 totals 13 residues.

This clonotype was observed many times. V and J are TRBV5-1 and TRBJ1-1; D possibly corresponds to TRBD1 (6 bases). V lost 3 bases, J lost 5 bases, and 17 bases lay in between. The CDR3 spans 15 residues. The germline gives CDR1 SGHRS, CDR2 YFSETQ. Here the CDR3 reads CASSSLVTGETEAFF. The CDR3 DNA is TGCGCCAGCAGCTCGCTAGTGACAGGTGAAACTGAAGCTTTCTTT.

This clonotype was picked up a small number of times. V gene TRBV4-3 combines with J gene TRBJ1-3, with D maybe TRBD1 (5 bases). V shed 0 bases and J shed 7 bases, with 10 bases lying between them. Germline CDR1 is LGHNA and CDR2 is YSLEER. This CDR3 comprises 14 residues. For the CDR3, the DNA is TGCGCCAGCAGCCAAGATCCCAGGGCGAACACCATATATTTT. It codes for CASSQDPRANTIYF.

This sequence joins TRBV12-3 or TRBV12-4 and TRBJ2-7; TRBD1 matches at 8 bases. With V trimmed by 3 bases and J by 2 bases, 3 bases remained unmatched. This CDR3 is built from 14 residues. CDR3 amino acids: CASSLTGVAYEQYF. DNA for the CDR3: TGTGCCAGCAGTTTGACAGGGGTAGCCTACGAGCAGTACTTC.

CDR3 amino acids: CASSRDGSGNTIYF. The CDR3 DNA sequence: TGTGCCAGCAGCCGGGACGGCTCTGGAAACACCATATATTTT. J is TRBJ1-3 and V is TRBV7-9, with D possibly TRBD1 on 5 matching bases. Germline-derived CDR1 and CDR2 are SEHNR and FQNEAQ (reference sequence). V was cut by 5 bases and J by 0 bases, with 8 bases left in between. CDR3 size: 14 residues.

CDR3 sequence: CASSAKTGLSDTQYF. The CDR3 coding sequence is TGCGCCAGCAGCGCTAAAACAGGGCTTTCGGATACGCAGTATTTT. The chain carries TRBV5-1 and TRBJ2-3, with D possibly being TRBD1 (6 bases). Trimming pared 4 bases from V and 6 bases from J, leaving 18 bases between. Germline loops: CDR1 SGHRS, CDR2 YFSETQ. The CDR3 length is 15 residues.